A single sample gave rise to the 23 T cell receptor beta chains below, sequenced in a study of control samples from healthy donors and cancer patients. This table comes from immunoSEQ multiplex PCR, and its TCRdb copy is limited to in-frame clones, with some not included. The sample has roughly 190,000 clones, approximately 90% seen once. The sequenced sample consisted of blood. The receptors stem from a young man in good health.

In DNA form, the CDR3 reads TGTGCCAGCAGCCAAAGCCCCGGACAGGGGCCCTACGAGCAGTACTTC. Its protein is CASSQSPGQGPYEQYF. The V call is TRBV9, the J call TRBJ2-7; 9 bases line up with TRBD1. CDR3 length equals 16 residues. Germline trimming cut 4 bases from V and 2 bases from J; bases unmatched to any gene: 10. Germline V CDR1 and CDR2: SGDLS, YYNGEE.

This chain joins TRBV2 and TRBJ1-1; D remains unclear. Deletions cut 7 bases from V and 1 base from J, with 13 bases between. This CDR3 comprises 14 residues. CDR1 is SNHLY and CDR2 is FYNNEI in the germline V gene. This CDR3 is CASNQRHANTEAFF. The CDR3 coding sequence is TGTGCCAGCAATCAGCGACACGCGAACACTGAAGCTTTCTTT.

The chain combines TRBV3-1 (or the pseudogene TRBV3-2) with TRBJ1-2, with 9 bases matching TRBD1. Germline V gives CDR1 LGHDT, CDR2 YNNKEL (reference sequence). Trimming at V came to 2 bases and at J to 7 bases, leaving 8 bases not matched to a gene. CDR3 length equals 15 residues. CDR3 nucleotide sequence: TGTGCCAGCAGCCAATCCGGGACAGGGTACGTTGGCTACACCTTC. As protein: CASSQSGTGYVGYTF.

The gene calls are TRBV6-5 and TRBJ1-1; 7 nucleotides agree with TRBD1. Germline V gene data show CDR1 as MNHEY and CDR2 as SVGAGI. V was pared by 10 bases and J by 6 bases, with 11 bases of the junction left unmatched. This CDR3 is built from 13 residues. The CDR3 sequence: CAIVMTGWPEAFF. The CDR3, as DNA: TGTGCCATCGTAATGACAGGGTGGCCTGAAGCTTTCTTT.

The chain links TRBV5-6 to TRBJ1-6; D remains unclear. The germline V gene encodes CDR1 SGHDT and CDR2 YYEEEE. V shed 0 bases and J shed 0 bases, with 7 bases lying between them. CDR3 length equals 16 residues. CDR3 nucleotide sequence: TGTGCCAGCAGCTTGGGCAGAAGCTCCTATAATTCACCCCTCCACTTT. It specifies CASSLGRSSYNSPLHF.

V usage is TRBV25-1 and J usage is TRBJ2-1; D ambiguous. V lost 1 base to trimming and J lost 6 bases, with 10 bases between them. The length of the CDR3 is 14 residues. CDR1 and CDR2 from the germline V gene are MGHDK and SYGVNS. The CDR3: CASSESPQRNEQFF. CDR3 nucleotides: TGTGCCAGCAGTGAATCCCCCCAGCGCAATGAGCAGTTCTTC.

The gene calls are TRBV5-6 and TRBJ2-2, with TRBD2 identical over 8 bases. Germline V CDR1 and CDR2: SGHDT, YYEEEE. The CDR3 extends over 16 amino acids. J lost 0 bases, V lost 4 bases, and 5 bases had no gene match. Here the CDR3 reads CASSREGGSNTGELFF. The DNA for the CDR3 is TGTGCCAGCAGCCGGGAGGGTGGATCGAACACCGGGGAGCTGTTTTTT.

The CDR3 loop reads CASSQDRIGGGVPSEQFF. CDR3 DNA: TGCGCCAGCAGCCAAGATAGGATTGGCGGGGGGGTGCCCAGTGAGCAGTTCTTC. The V gene is TRBV4-1, the J gene TRBJ2-1; 9 nucleotides line up with TRBD2. This CDR3 has 18 residues. Germline trimming cut 0 bases from V and 9 bases from J; bases unmatched to any gene: 15. Germline V gene lookup returns CDR1 MGHRA and CDR2 YSYEKL.

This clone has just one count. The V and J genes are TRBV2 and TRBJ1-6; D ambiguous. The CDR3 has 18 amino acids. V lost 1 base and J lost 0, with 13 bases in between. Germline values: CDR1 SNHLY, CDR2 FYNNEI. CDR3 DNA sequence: TGTGCCAGCAGTGAAGAGGCACTCAGGAGCTCCTATAATTCACCCCTCCACTTT. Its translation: CASSEEALRSSYNSPLHF.

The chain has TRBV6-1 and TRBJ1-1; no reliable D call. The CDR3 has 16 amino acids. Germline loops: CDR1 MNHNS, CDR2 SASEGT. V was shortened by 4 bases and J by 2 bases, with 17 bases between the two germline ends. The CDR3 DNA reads TGTGCCAGCAGTGCGGATATAGGCAAGCTAAACACTGAAGCTTTCTTT. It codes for CASSADIGKLNTEAFF.

CDR3 sequence reads: CASSLPGRSYEQYF. Written as DNA, the CDR3 is TGTGCCAGCAGCTTACCGGGACGGAGCTACGAGCAGTACTTC. This chain connects TRBV5-6 to TRBJ2-7, with D perhaps being TRBD1 or TRBD2 (5 bases each). V was trimmed by 2 bases and J by 3 bases, leaving 12 bases between them. CDR1 is SGHDT and CDR2 is YYEEEE in the germline V gene. CDR3 length: 14 amino acids.

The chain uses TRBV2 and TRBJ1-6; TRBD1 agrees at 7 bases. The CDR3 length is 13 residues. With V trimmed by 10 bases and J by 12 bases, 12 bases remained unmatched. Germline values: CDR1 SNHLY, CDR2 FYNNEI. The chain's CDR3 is CATRDRDLGPLHF. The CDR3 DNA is TGTGCCACCCGAGACAGGGACCTCGGACCCCTCCACTTT.

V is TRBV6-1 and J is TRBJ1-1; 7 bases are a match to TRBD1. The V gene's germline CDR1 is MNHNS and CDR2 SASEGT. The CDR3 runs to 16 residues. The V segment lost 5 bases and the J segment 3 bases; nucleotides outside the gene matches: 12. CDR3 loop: CASSKGRGQGDTEAFF. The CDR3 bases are TGTGCCAGCAGTAAAGGGAGGGGGCAAGGAGACACTGAAGCTTTCTTT.

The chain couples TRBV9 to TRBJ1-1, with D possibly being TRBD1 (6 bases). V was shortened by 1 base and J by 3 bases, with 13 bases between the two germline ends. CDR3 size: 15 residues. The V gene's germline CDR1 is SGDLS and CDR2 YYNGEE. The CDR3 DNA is TGTGCCAGCAGCGTAAGGACAGTGATTGACACTGAAGCTTTCTTT. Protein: CASSVRTVIDTEAFF.

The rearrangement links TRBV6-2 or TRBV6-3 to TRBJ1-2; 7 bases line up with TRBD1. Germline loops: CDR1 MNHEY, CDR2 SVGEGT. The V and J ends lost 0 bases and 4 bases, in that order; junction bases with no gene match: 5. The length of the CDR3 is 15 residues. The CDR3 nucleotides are TGTGCCAGCAGTTACTCGACAGGGTCTATCTATGGCTACACCTTC. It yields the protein CASSYSTGSIYGYTF.

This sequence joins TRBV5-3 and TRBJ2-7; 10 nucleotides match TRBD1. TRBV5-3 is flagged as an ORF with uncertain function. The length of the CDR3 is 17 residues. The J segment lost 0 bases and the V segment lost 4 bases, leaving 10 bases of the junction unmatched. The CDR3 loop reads CARSGTGDHLSSYEQYF. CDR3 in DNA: TGTGCCAGAAGCGGGACAGGGGATCATCTAAGCTCCTACGAGCAGTACTTC.

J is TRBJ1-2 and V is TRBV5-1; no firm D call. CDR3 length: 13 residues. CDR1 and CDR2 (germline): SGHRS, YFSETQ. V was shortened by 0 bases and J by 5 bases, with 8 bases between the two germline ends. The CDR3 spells CASSLGVPYGYTF. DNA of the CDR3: TGCGCCAGCAGCTTGGGAGTGCCTTATGGCTACACCTTC.

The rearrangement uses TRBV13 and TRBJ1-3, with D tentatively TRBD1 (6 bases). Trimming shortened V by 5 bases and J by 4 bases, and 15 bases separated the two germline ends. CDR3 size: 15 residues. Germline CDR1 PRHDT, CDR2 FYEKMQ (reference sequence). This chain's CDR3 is CASSDRQVPGNTIYF. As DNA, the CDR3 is TGTGCCAGCAGCGACCGACAGGTGCCCGGAAACACCATATATTTT.

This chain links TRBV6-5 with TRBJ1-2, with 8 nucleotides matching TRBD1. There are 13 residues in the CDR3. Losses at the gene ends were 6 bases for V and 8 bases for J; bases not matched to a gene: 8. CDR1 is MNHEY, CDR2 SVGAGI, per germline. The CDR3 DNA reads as TGTGCCAGCAGACGTCAGGGGGCGCGGGGCTACACCTTC. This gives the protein CASRRQGARGYTF.

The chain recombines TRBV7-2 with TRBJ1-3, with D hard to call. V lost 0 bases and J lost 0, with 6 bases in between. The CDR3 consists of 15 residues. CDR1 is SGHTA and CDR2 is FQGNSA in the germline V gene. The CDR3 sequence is CASSLAGSSGNTIYF. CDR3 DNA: TGTGCCAGCAGCTTAGCAGGGAGCTCTGGAAACACCATATATTTT.

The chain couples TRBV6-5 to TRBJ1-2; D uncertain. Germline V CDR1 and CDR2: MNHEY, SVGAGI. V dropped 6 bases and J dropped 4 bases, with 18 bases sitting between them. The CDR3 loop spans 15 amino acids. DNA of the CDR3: TGTGCCAGCAGCCCAACCCTGACGGGAAGCTATGGCTACACCTTC. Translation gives CASSPTLTGSYGYTF.

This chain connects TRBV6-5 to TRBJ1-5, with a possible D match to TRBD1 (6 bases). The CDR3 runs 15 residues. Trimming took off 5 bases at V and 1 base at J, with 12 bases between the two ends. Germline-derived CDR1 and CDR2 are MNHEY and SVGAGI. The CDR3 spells CASSKMGASNQPQHF. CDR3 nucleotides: TGTGCCAGCAGTAAAATGGGGGCGAGCAATCAGCCCCAGCATTTT.

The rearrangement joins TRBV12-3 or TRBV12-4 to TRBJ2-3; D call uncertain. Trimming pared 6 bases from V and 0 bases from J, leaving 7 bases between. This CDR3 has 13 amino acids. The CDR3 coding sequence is TGTGCCAGCAGCCAGCCAAGCACAGATACGCAGTATTTT. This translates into CASSQPSTDTQYF.